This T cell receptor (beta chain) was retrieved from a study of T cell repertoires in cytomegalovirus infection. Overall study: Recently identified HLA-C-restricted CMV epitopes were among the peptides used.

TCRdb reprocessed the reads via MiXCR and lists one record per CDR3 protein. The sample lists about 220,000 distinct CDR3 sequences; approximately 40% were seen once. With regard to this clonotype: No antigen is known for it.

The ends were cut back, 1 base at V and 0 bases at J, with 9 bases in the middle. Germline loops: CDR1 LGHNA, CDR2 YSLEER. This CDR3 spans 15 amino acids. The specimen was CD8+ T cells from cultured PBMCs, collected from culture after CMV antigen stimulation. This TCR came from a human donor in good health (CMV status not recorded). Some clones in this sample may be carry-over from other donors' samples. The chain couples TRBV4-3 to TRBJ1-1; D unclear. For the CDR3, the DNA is TGCGCCAGCAGCCAAGGACCGGGGATGAACACTGAAGCTTTCTTT. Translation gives CASSQGPGMNTEAFF.